The 13 T cell receptor beta chains below come from one sample, sequenced in a study of cytomegalovirus exposure and HLA in healthy donors. Researchers ran the PCR with 60 Vbeta and 13 Jbeta primers. Repertoires were generated with immunoSEQ multiplex PCR, while TCRdb's copy carries only in-frame clones and drops some. This table has fewer than 250,000 clones, 82% appearing once. Source material: PBMCs. The receptors were sampled from a middle-aged man in good health and CMV-seropositive.

The chain couples TRBV7-6 to TRBJ1-4; perhaps TRBD1 as D (6 bases). This CDR3 has 12 residues. The V gene's germline CDR1 is SGHVS and CDR2 FNYEAQ. Trimming cost V 5 bases and J 12 bases, with 13 bases left between them. Here the CDR3 reads CASSETGGQLFF. The DNA for the CDR3 is TGTGCCAGCAGCGAGACAGGCGGCCAACTGTTTTTT.

With respect to this clone: Its ends do not fully match the called genes, so a read error is possible. The rearrangement joins TRBV5-6 to TRBJ2-3; 7 positions agree with TRBD2. CDR1 is SGHDT and CDR2 is YYEEEE in the germline V gene. The CDR3 is 15 amino acids. For the CDR3, the DNA is TGTGCCAGCCGCTTGGGTTCTAGCGGTCCCGGTACGCAGTATTTT. As protein: CASRLGSSGPGTQYF.

Points on this clone: The junction shows a germline mismatch at one end, possibly a read error. CDR3 amino acids: CASSSHRGANTGELFF. The CDR3 coding sequence is TGTGCTAGCAGCTCCCACAGGGGGGCGAACACCGGGGAGCTGTTTTTT. This sequence joins TRBV7-7 and TRBJ2-2, with TRBD1 matching over 8 bases. Germline CDR1 and CDR2: SSHAT and FNYEAQ (reference sequence). The CDR3 is 16 residues long.

As for this clone: Different DNA sequences within this sample yield the same CDR3. This sequence joins TRBV30 and TRBJ1-5; D unclear. V was cut by 0 bases and J by 5 bases, with 8 bases left in between. This CDR3 comprises 13 residues. Per the germline V gene, CDR1 is GTSNPN and CDR2 is SVGIG (reference sequence). In DNA, the CDR3 is TGTGCCTGGAGTGTTTCCGGGGATCAGCCCCAGCATTTT. As protein: CAWSVSGDQPQHF.

A note on this clone: The sample has other DNA sequences that encode this CDR3 too. The chain uses TRBV11-2 and TRBJ1-2; TRBD1 matches 9 bases. The CDR3 extends over 14 amino acids. V gave up 1 base and J gave up 5 bases; unmatched junction bases: 2. Per germline, CDR1 SGHAT and CDR2 FQNNGV. CDR3 residues: CASSLADRGYGYTF. The CDR3 coding sequence is TGTGCCAGCAGCTTAGCGGACAGGGGTTATGGCTACACCTTC. Filled out from reference TRBV11-2 and TRBJ1-2, the complete variable domain reads EAGVAQSPRYKIIEKRQSVAFWCNPISGHATLYWYQQILGQGPKLLIQFQNNGVVDDSQLPKDRFSAERLKGVDSTLKIQPAKLEDSAVYLCASSLADRGYGYTFGSGTRLTVV.

The chain is built from TRBV9 and TRBJ2-3, with TRBD2 identical over 10 bases. This CDR3 is built from 16 residues. Per the germline V gene, CDR1 is SGDLS and CDR2 is YYNGEE. Trimming removed 4 bases from V and 6 bases from J; junction bases left unmatched: 11. The CDR3: CASSPIAGGKGDTQYF. The CDR3 bases are TGTGCCAGCAGCCCTATAGCGGGAGGAAAGGGGGATACGCAGTATTTT.

The gene calls are TRBV18 and TRBJ1-5, with 11 bases fitting TRBD1. The trim removed 6 bases at V and 6 bases at J, leaving 7 bases unmatched. Germline V gene sequence: CDR1 KGHSH, CDR2 LQKENI. The CDR3 has 15 residues. The chain's CDR3 is CASSQGQGESQPQHF. In DNA form, the CDR3 reads TGTGCCAGCTCCCAGGGACAGGGGGAATCTCAGCCCCAGCATTTT.

With regard to this clone: A read error may account for a junction end that differs from germline. CDR3 amino acids: CASSSGRGRYDEQFF. The CDR3 DNA sequence: TGTGCCAGCAGCTCCGGGCGGGGGCGCTACGATGAGCAGTTCTTC. J is TRBJ2-1 and V is TRBV9, with D tentatively TRBD2 (7 bases). There are 15 residues in the CDR3. Germline-derived CDR1 and CDR2 are SGDLS and YYNGEE.

V is TRBV5-1 and J is TRBJ2-7; a possible D gene is TRBD2 (7 bases). This CDR3 spans 14 amino acids. V was clipped by 0 bases and J by 7 bases, with 14 bases between them. The germline V gene encodes CDR1 SGHRS and CDR2 YFSETQ. CDR3 amino acids: CASSLGGGSGEQYF. CDR3 coding DNA: TGCGCCAGCAGCTTGGGGGGGGGCTCAGGGGAGCAGTACTTC.

The rearrangement links TRBV28 to TRBJ1-2; 7 bases line up with TRBD1. Germline-derived CDR1 and CDR2 are MDHEN and SYDVKM. J gave up 5 bases and V 0 bases, and 3 bases lay outside the gene matches. This CDR3 region has 14 residues. The CDR3 loop is CASSLWTGSYGYTF. The DNA for the CDR3 is TGTGCCAGCAGTTTATGGACAGGGAGTTATGGCTACACCTTC.

In this sample, this clone turned up once. The chain carries TRBV19 and TRBJ2-5; D might be TRBD1 (6 bases). In germline, CDR1 is LNHDA, CDR2 SQIVND (reference sequence). This CDR3 contains 13 residues. Trimming removed 5 bases from V and 3 bases from J, with 10 bases in between. CDR3 amino acids: CASSWAGEETQYF. The DNA of the CDR3 is TGTGCCAGTAGTTGGGCAGGGGAAGAGACCCAGTACTTC.

CDR3 DNA: TGTGCCAGCGAGGGGCGGGGGTCCTACAATGAGCAGTTCTTC. This encodes CASEGRGSYNEQFF. The rearrangement links TRBV6-1 to TRBJ2-1; 7 bases agree with TRBD2. This CDR3 has 14 amino acids. The germline gives CDR1 MNHNS, CDR2 SASEGT. Trimming removed 8 bases from V and 1 base from J; junction bases left unmatched: 5.

The gene calls are TRBV5-4 and TRBJ1-1; 7 bases match TRBD1. Trimming cost V 1 base and J 4 bases; bases outside gene matches: 7. Germline V gives CDR1 SGHNT, CDR2 YYREEE (reference sequence). The CDR3 consists of 15 residues. As DNA, the CDR3 is TGTGCCAGCAGCTTGCCTCTAGACAGGGCCACTGAAGCTTTCTTT. This sequence encodes CASSLPLDRATEAFF.